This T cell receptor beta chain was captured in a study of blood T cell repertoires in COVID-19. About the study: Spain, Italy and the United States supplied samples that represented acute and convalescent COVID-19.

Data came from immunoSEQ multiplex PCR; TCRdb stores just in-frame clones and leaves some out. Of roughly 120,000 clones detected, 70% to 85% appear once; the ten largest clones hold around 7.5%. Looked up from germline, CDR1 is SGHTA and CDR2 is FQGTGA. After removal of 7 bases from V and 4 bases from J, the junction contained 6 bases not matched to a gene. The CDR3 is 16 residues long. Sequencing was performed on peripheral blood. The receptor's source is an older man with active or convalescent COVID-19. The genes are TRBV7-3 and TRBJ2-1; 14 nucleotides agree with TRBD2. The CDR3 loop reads CASTPGTSGSYNEQFF. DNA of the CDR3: TGTGCCAGCACCCCCGGGACTAGCGGGAGTTACAATGAGCAGTTCTTC. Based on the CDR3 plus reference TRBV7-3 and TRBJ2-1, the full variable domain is GAGVSQTPSNKVTEKGKYVELRCDPISGHTALYWYRQSLGQGPEFLIYFQGTGAADDSGLPNDRFFAVRPEGSVSTLKIQRTERGDSAVYLCASTPGTSGSYNEQFFGPGTRLTVL.